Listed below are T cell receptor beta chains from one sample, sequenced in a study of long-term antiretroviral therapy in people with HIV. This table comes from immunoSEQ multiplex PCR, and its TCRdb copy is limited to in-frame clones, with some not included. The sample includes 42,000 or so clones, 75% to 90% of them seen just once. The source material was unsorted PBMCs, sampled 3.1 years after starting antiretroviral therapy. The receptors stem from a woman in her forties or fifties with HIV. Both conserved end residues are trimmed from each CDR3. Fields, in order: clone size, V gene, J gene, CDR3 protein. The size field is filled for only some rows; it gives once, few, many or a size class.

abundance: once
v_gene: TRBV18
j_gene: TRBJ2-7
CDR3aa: ASSPAGGPEQY

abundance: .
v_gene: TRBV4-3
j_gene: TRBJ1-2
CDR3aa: ASSQDRGPYGYT

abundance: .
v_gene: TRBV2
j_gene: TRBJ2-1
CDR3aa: ASIKAGTNYNEQF

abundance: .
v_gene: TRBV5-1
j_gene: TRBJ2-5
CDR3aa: ASSPGTGWEETQY

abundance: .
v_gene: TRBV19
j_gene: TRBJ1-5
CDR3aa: ASSRGAYSNQPQH

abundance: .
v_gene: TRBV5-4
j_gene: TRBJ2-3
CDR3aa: ASSLQGATDTQY

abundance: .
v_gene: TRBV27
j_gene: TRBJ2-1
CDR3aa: ASSLMFGGRYNEQF

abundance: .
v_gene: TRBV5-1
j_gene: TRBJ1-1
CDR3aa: ASSPSSGEAF

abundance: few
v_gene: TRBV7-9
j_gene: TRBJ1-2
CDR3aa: ASSSGQMNYGYT

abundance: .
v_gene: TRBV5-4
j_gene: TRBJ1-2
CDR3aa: ASSRLSGTRNYGYT

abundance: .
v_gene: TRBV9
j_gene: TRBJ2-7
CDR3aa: ASSAGGVYEQY

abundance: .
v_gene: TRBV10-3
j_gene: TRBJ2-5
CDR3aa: AISASGRPETQY

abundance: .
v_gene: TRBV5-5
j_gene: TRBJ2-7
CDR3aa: ASSLRGDWGEQY

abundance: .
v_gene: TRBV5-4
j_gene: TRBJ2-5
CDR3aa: ASSLPQGQETQY

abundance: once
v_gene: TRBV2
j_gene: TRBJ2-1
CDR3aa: ASSSDSNNEQF

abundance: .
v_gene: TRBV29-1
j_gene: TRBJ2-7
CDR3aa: SVAGYEQY

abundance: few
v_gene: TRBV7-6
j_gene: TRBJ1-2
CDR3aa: ASSLARGKGYT

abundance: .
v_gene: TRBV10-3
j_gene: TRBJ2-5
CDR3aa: AISGDSGGQETQY

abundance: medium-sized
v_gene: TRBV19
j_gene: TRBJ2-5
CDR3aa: ASSIRRTLQETQY

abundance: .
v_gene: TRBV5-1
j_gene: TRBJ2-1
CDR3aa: ASSLVSYNEQF

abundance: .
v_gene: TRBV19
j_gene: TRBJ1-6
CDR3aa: ASSMLDRGLGSPLH

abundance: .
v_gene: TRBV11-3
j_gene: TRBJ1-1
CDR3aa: ASSPQDGPKEAF

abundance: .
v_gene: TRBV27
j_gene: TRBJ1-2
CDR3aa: ASSLYPQLQGMIYGYT

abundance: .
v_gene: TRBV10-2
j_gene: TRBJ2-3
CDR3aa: ASSDRGGLDTQY

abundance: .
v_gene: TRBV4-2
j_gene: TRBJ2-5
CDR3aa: ASSQGQAAGEETQY

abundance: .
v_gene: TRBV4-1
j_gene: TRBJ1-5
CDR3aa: ASSQSHGNQPQH